A single TCR beta chain is shown here with its context. Its matching antigen is unknown. In the PCR, 60 Vbeta and 13 Jbeta primers were used. Profiled with immunoSEQ multiplex PCR; TCRdb holds only in-frame clones, not every one. The sample has about 110,000 clones, roughly 68% seen once; the top ten hold roughly 9%. This sample was included in a study of cytomegalovirus exposure and HLA in healthy donors. Germline CDR1 reads SGHKS; CDR2 reads YYEKEE (reference sequence). Trimming took 2 bases from V and 0 from J, leaving 14 bases between them. This CDR3 comprises 17 residues. Study-level findings and limits: Cytomegalovirus-associated TCR beta chains were listed, numbering 150 to 200. Reported results showed that the classifier diagnosed cytomegalovirus status with high specificity and sensitivity. It was confirmed in vitro that three of the CMV-associated chains were specific for CMV antigens.

The source is a man under 40 in good health and CMV-seropositive. The rearrangement joins TRBV5-5 to TRBJ1-4; D not certain. Sequencing input: PBMCs. CDR3 nucleotides: TGTGCCAGCAGCTTTCGAGGCAGCTCTGCAACTAATGAAAAACTGTTTTTT. Translation: CASSFRGSSATNEKLFF. The whole variable domain, filled in from reference TRBV5-5 and TRBJ1-4, reads DAGVTQSPTHLIKTRGQQVTLRCSPISGHKSVSWYQQVLGQGPQFIFQYYEKEERGRGNFPDRFSARQFPNYSSELNVNALLLGDSALYLCASSFRGSSATNEKLFFGSGTQLSVL.